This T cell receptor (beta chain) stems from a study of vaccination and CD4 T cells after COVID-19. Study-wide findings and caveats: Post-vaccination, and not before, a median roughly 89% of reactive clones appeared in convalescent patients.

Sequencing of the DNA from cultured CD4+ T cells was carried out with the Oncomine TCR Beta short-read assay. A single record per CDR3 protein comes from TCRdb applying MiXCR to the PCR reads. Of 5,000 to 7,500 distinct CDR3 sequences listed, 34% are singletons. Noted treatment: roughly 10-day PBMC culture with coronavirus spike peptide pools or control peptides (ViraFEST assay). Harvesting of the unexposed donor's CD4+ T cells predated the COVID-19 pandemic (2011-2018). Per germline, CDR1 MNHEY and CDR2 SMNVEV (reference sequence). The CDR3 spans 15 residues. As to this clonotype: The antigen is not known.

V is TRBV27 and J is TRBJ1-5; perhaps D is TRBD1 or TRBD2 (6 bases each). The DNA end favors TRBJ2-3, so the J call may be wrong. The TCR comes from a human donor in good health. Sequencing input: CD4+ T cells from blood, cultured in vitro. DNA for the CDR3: TGTGCCAGCAGTCTGACAGTCGGGGGCAATCAGCCCCAGTATTTT. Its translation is CASSLTVGGNQPQYF.